This T cell receptor (beta chain) comes out of a study of vaccination and CD4 T cells after COVID-19. Study-level information: Post-vaccine sampling followed dose two by a median roughly 65 days (range 14 to 241).

CDR1 is DFQATT, CDR2 SNEGSKA, per germline (reference sequence). The CDR3 is 13 residues long. With 1 base clipped from V and 10 bases from J, the junction kept 4 bases outside the gene matches. Indicated treatment: roughly ten-day PBMC culture with coronavirus spike peptide pools or control peptides (ViraFEST assay). T cells were expanded with peptide pools, and expanded clonotypes were identified by TCR sequencing. Nucleocapsid antibodies tested negative before and after vaccination in healthy vaccine recipients, excluding prior SARS-CoV-2 infection. Regarding this clonotype: Its antigen is currently unknown.

The assay that was used to sequence DNA from cultured CD4+ T cells was the Oncomine TCR Beta short-read assay. Cultured CD4+ T cells were the source of extracted genomic DNA. TCRdb re-called the PCR reads through MiXCR, storing one row per CDR3 protein. The data contain under 25,000 distinct CDR3 sequences, approximately 57% of them seen just once; the ten biggest clones take up more than 10%. The gene calls are TRBV20-1 and TRBJ2-7, with 13 bases lining up with TRBD2. The source was CD4+ T cells from blood, cultured in vitro, collected after SARS-CoV-2 vaccination. The TCR comes from a human donor who received a COVID-19 vaccine. The CDR3 region is CSARARLAGGQYF. The CDR3 DNA reads as TGCAGTGCTAGAGCTCGACTAGCGGGGGGCCAGTACTTC.